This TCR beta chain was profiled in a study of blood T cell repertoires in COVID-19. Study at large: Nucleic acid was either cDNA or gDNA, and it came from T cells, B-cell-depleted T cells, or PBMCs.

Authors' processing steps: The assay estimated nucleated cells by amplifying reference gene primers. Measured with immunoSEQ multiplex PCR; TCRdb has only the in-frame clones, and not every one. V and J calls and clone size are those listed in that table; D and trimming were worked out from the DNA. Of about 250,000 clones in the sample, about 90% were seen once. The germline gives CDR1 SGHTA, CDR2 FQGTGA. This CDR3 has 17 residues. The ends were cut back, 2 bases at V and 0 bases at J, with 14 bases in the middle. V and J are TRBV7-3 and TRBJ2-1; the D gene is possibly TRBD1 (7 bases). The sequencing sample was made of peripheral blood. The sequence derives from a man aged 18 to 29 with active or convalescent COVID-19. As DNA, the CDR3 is TGTGCCAGCAGCTTACGGGACAGCGGGCTCTCCTACAATGAGCAGTTCTTC. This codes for CASSLRDSGLSYNEQFF.